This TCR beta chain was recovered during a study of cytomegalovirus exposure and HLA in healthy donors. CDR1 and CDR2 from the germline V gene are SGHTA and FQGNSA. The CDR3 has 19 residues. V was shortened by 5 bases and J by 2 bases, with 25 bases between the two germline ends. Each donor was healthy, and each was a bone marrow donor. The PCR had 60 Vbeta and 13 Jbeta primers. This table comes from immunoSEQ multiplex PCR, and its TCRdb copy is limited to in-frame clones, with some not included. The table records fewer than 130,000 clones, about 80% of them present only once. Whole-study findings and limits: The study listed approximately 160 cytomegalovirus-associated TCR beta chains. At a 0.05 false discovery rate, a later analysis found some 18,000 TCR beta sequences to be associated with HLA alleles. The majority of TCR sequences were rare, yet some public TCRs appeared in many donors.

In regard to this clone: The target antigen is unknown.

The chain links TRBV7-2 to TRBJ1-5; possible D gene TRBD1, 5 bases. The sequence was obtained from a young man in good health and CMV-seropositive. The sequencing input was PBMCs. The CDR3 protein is CASSPSSYRSSGGNQPQHF. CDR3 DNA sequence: TGTGCCAGCAGCCCATCATCTTACAGGAGTTCCGGTGGCAATCAGCCCCAGCATTTT.